One and the same sample provided the 16 T cell receptor beta chains below, sequenced in a study of blood T cell repertoires in COVID-19. Repertoires were generated with immunoSEQ multiplex PCR, while TCRdb's copy carries only in-frame clones and drops some. The data hold 290,000 or so clones, with approximately 92% observed a single time. The sample taken for sequencing was PBMCs or T cells enriched from blood (not recorded which). These receptors were obtained from a woman aged 30 to 39 who had recovered from COVID-19.

V usage is TRBV11-2 and J usage is TRBJ1-1, with D possibly matching TRBD1 (6 bases). The CDR3 extends over 17 amino acids. Trimming cost V 2 bases and J 1 base, with 17 bases left between them. In germline, CDR1 is SGHAT, CDR2 FQNNGV. The CDR3 coding sequence is TGTGCCAGCAGCTTACACATACAGGGTGGAGGGAACACTGAAGCTTTCTTT. It is translated as CASSLHIQGGGNTEAFF.

The chain combines TRBV30 with TRBJ2-2; 7 positions match TRBD2. CDR1 is GTSNPN, CDR2 SVGIG, per germline (reference sequence). The CDR3 spans 13 residues. J gave up 4 bases and V 4 bases, and 3 bases lay outside the gene matches. Here the CDR3 reads CAWKRDSTGELFF. DNA of the CDR3: TGTGCCTGGAAGCGGGATTCCACCGGGGAGCTGTTTTTT. Full variable domain (missing parts from reference TRBV30 and TRBJ2-2): SQTIHQWPATLVQPVGSPLSLECTVEGTSNPNLYWYRQAAGRGLQLLFYSVGIGQISSEVPQNLSASRPQDRQFILSSKKLLLSDSGFYLCAWKRDSTGELFFGEGSRLTVL.

The CDR3 sequence: CASSQEGAGVHNEQFF. For the CDR3, the DNA is TGTGCCAGCAGCCAAGAAGGAGCGGGAGTTCACAATGAGCAGTTCTTC. This sequence joins TRBV4-2 and TRBJ2-1, with TRBD2 matching over 8 bases. Germline CDR1 LGHNA, CDR2 YNFKEQ. This CDR3 contains 16 residues. Germline trimming cut 0 bases from V and 5 bases from J; bases unmatched to any gene: 6.

The gene calls are TRBV6-5 and TRBJ1-2, with D possibly TRBD1 on 6 matching bases. The V gene lost 2 bases and the J gene lost 7 bases, with 17 bases spanning the gap. This CDR3 spans 15 amino acids. From germline, CDR1 is MNHEY and CDR2 SVGAGI. CDR3 sequence (DNA): TGTGCCAGCAGTTACCCACCCGCGGGGGCGAGTGGCTACACCTTC. This sequence encodes CASSYPPAGASGYTF.

This chain joins TRBV18 and TRBJ2-3; 10 bases are shared with TRBD2. The germline CDR1 and CDR2 sequences are KGHSH and LQKENI. Losses at the gene ends were 3 bases for V and 5 bases for J; bases not matched to a gene: 11. This CDR3 is built from 17 residues. This CDR3 is CASSPPGWLAGVDTQYF. In DNA, the CDR3 is TGTGCCAGCTCACCCCCCGGATGGCTAGCGGGAGTAGATACGCAGTATTTT.

The J gene is TRBJ2-2, the V gene TRBV19; D is perhaps TRBD1 (6 bases). Germline loops: CDR1 LNHDA, CDR2 SQIVND (reference sequence). The V end was cut by 2 bases, the J end by 4 bases, with 8 bases between. The CDR3 spans 14 residues. The CDR3 here is CASSISQGTGELFF. As DNA, the CDR3 is TGTGCCAGTAGTATATCACAGGGCACCGGGGAGCTGTTTTTT.

The chain uses TRBV4-1 and TRBJ1-1; 10 nucleotides match TRBD1. The germline CDR1 and CDR2 sequences are MGHRA and YSYEKL. Trimming at V came to 5 bases and at J to 4 bases, leaving 13 bases not matched to a gene. CDR3 length: 17 amino acids. CDR3 bases: TGCGCCAGCAGCAGGGGGACAGGGGATTTCGCGGGCACTGAAGCTTTCTTT. This gives the protein CASSRGTGDFAGTEAFF.

The J gene is TRBJ1-6, the V gene TRBV7-2; D is undetermined. Germline V CDR1 and CDR2: SGHTA, FQGNSA. V lost 4 bases and J 7 bases, leaving 11 bases between the germline ends. The CDR3 loop spans 14 amino acids. This CDR3 reads CASSSGKRNSPLHF. CDR3 sequence (DNA): TGTGCCAGCAGCTCTGGAAAGCGGAATTCACCCCTCCACTTT. Based on the CDR3 plus reference TRBV7-2 and TRBJ1-6, the full variable domain is GAGVSQSPSNKVTEKGKDVELRCDPISGHTALYWYRQSLGQGLEFLIYFQGNSAPDKSGLPSDRFSAERTGGSVSTLTIQRTQQEDSAVYLCASSSGKRNSPLHFGNGTRLTVT.

This chain links TRBV19 with TRBJ1-1, with D possibly matching TRBD1 (5 bases). This CDR3 has 14 residues. The V end was cut by 3 bases, the J end by 4 bases, with 12 bases between. Germline V gene lookup returns CDR1 LNHDA and CDR2 SQIVND (reference sequence). The CDR3 DNA reads as TGTGCCAGTAGTATCCCAGGGATGGGCACTGAAGCTTTCTTT. Translated: CASSIPGMGTEAFF.

This clone was counted between two and nine times. This chain links TRBV7-8 with TRBJ2-1, with 16 bases that match TRBD2. Germline V gives CDR1 SGHVS, CDR2 FQNEAQ. The ends lost 5 bases at V and 4 bases at J; junction bases unmatched: 8. There are 18 residues in the CDR3. The CDR3 reads CASSPGLAGGMRYNEQFF. The CDR3 DNA reads as TGTGCCAGCAGCCCGGGACTAGCGGGAGGGATGCGATACAATGAGCAGTTCTTC.

This clone appeared a single time. V usage is TRBV7-2 and J usage is TRBJ2-7; D is perhaps TRBD1 (6 bases). V lost 4 bases and J lost 2, with 15 bases in between. The CDR3 extends over 15 amino acids. The germline gives CDR1 SGHTA, CDR2 FQGNSA. The CDR3 spells CASSSGDTLPYEQYF. The CDR3, as DNA: TGTGCCAGCAGCTCTGGGGACACCCTTCCCTACGAGCAGTACTTC.

The chain employs TRBV19 and TRBJ1-1, with TRBD1 as a possible D gene (5 bases). CDR3 length: 12 residues. CDR1 and CDR2 from the germline V gene are LNHDA and SQIVND (reference sequence). The CDR3 DNA follows: TGTGGCTCAAGGGAGGGGAGGACTGAAGCTTTCTTT. This gives the protein CGSREGRTEAFF.

This clone was seen a single time. The chain uses TRBV15 and TRBJ1-5; D not certain. The germline gives CDR1 LNHNV, CDR2 YYDKDF (reference sequence). The CDR3 is 12 residues long. The ends were cut back, 6 bases at V and 11 bases at J, with 14 bases in the middle. CDR3 region: CATRTDFISQHF. The CDR3 coding sequence is TGTGCCACCAGGACGGACTTCATCTCCCAGCATTTT.

The chain carries TRBV9 and TRBJ2-5, with D possibly being TRBD2 (5 bases). From germline, CDR1 is SGDLS and CDR2 YYNGEE. With 1 base removed from V and 5 bases from J, the gap between germline ends came to 15 bases. CDR3 length: 15 residues. Here the CDR3 reads CASSVMGEGPETQYF. The CDR3 DNA reads TGTGCCAGCAGCGTAATGGGCGAGGGCCCGGAGACCCAGTACTTC.

This chain joins TRBV2 and TRBJ2-1; tentatively, D is TRBD2 (6 bases). The CDR3 length is 15 residues. V lost 7 bases to trimming and J lost 2 bases, with 15 bases between them. Per the germline V gene, CDR1 is SNHLY and CDR2 is FYNNEI. The CDR3 here is CASTAGLAPYNEQFF. The CDR3 nucleotides are TGTGCCAGCACGGCGGGGCTAGCGCCCTACAATGAGCAGTTCTTC.

The gene calls are TRBV7-6 and TRBJ1-1; 9 bases agree with TRBD1. CDR3 length: 15 amino acids. Looked up from germline, CDR1 is SGHVS and CDR2 is FNYEAQ. With V trimmed by 5 bases and J by 4 bases, 8 bases remained unmatched. For the CDR3, the DNA is TGTGCCAGCAGCCTGGGACAGGGAGGGTTCACTGAAGCTTTCTTT. Its translation is CASSLGQGGFTEAFF.